This is a list of T cell receptor beta chains from one sample in a study of lymphopenia after photon versus proton radiotherapy. The protocol was immunoSEQ multiplex PCR, while the TCRdb copy is restricted to in-frame clones and leaves out a portion. The sample includes fewer than 20,000 clones, roughly nine tenths seen only once; the top ten take about a tenth. This specimen consisted of peripheral blood, obtained from a patient treated with proton-based radiotherapy. The receptors were sampled from a man aged 65 to 85 with pancreatic cancer. Each CDR3 is given with its conserved first and last residue. The D gene is left open where the match is weak. Not all rows give a size; the values are once, few, many and, for expanded clones, a class.

d_gene: TRBD1
abundance: NA
v_gene: TRBV5-6
len: 16
j_gene: TRBJ2-4
CDR3aa: CASSLEQGGVKNIQYF
CDR3nt: TGTGCCAGCAGCTTGGAACAGGGGGGCGTCAAAAACATTCAGTACTTC

d_gene: NA
abundance: NA
v_gene: TRBV7-3
len: 13
j_gene: TRBJ1-1
CDR3aa: CASSLTENTEAFF
CDR3nt: TGTGCCAGCAGCTTAACAGAGAACACTGAAGCTTTCTTT

d_gene: TRBD1
abundance: NA
v_gene: TRBV30
len: 15
j_gene: TRBJ2-2
CDR3aa: CAWSDPGQGAGELFF
CDR3nt: TGTGCCTGGAGTGATCCGGGACAGGGGGCCGGGGAGCTGTTTTTT

d_gene: NA
abundance: NA
v_gene: TRBV7-2
len: 13
j_gene: TRBJ2-3
CDR3aa: CASSRQRTDTQYF
CDR3nt: TGTGCCAGCAGCCGACAGCGCACAGATACGCAGTATTTT

d_gene: TRBD1
abundance: NA
v_gene: TRBV6-1
len: 14
j_gene: TRBJ2-5
CDR3aa: CASRRDRNQETQYF
CDR3nt: TGTGCCAGCAGGAGGGACAGGAACCAAGAGACCCAGTACTTC

d_gene: NA
abundance: NA
v_gene: TRBV7-8
len: 16
j_gene: TRBJ1-4
CDR3aa: CASSLVIAGADEKLFF
CDR3nt: TGTGCCAGCAGCTTAGTAATTGCAGGGGCGGATGAAAAACTGTTTTTT

d_gene: TRBD2
abundance: NA
v_gene: TRBV4-1
len: 17
j_gene: TRBJ2-7
CDR3aa: CASSQVGGAGVGYEQYF
CDR3nt: TGCGCCAGCAGCCAAGTGGGCGGGGCGGGGGTCGGGTACGAGCAGTACTTC

d_gene: NA
abundance: once
v_gene: TRBV5-1
len: 14
j_gene: TRBJ1-4
CDR3aa: CASGPSGGNEKLFF
CDR3nt: TGCGCCAGCGGCCCCTCGGGGGGGAATGAAAAACTGTTTTTT

d_gene: TRBD1
abundance: NA
v_gene: TRBV2
len: 13
j_gene: TRBJ1-2
CDR3aa: CASRTGGNYGYTF
CDR3nt: TGTGCCAGCAGGACAGGGGGGAACTATGGCTACACCTTC

d_gene: TRBD2
abundance: NA
v_gene: TRBV7-9
len: 15
j_gene: TRBJ2-7
CDR3aa: CASSLGGGGQGEQYF
CDR3nt: TGTGCCAGCAGCTTAGGGGGCGGGGGGCAGGGCGAGCAGTACTTC

d_gene: TRBD2
abundance: NA
v_gene: TRBV5-1
len: 17
j_gene: TRBJ2-3
CDR3aa: CASSPGTSGVITDTQYF
CDR3nt: TGCGCCAGCAGCCCAGGGACTAGCGGAGTAATCACAGATACGCAGTATTTT

d_gene: TRBD2
abundance: NA
v_gene: TRBV19
len: 14
j_gene: TRBJ2-7
CDR3aa: CASSKSGESYEQYF
CDR3nt: TGTGCCAGTAGTAAAAGCGGGGAATCCTACGAGCAGTACTTC